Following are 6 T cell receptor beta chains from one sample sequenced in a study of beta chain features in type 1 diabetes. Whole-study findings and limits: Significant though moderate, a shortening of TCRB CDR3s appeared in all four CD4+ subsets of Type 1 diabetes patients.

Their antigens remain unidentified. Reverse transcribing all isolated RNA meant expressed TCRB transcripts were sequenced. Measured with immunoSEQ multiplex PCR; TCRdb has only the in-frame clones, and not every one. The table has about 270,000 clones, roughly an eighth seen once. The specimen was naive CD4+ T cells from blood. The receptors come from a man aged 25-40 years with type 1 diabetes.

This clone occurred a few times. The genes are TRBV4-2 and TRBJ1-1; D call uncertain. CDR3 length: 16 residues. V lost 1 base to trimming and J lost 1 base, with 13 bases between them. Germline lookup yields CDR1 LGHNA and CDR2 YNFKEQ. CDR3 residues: CASSQAPRVPNTEAFF. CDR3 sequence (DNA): TGTGCCAGCAGCCAAGCACCGCGAGTCCCGAACACTGAAGCTTTCTTT.

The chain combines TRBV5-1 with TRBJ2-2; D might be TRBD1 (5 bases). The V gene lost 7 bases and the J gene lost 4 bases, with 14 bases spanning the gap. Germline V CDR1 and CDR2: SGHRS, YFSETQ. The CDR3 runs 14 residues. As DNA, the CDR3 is TGCGCCAGCTTTGCAGGGCACTTCACCGGGGAGCTGTTTTTT. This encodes CASFAGHFTGELFF.

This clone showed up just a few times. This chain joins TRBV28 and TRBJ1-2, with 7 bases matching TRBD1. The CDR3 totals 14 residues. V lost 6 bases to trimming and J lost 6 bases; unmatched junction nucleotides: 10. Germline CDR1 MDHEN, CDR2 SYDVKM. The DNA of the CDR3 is TGTGCCAGCAGACCGGGACAGAAGTCTGATGGCTACACCTTC. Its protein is CASRPGQKSDGYTF.

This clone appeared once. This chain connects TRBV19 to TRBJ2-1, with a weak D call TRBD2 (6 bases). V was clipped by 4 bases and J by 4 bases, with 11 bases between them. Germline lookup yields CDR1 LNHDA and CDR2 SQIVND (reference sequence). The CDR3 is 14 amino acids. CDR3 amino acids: CASSKRALYNEQFF. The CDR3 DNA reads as TGTGCCAGTAGTAAGCGGGCGCTATACAATGAGCAGTTCTTC.

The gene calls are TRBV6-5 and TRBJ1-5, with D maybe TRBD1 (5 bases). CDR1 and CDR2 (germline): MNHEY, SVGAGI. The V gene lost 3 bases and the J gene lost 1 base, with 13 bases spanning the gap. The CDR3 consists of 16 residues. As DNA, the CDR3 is TGTGCCAGCAGTTATCGGGGGGTTAGGAGCAATCAGCCCCAGCATTTT. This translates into CASSYRGVRSNQPQHF.

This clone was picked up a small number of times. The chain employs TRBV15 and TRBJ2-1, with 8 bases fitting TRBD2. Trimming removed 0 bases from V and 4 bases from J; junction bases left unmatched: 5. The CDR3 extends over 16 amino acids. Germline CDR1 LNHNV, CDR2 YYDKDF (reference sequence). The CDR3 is CATSRDQLAGYNEQFF. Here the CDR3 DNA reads TGTGCCACCAGCAGAGATCAGTTAGCGGGGTACAATGAGCAGTTCTTC.